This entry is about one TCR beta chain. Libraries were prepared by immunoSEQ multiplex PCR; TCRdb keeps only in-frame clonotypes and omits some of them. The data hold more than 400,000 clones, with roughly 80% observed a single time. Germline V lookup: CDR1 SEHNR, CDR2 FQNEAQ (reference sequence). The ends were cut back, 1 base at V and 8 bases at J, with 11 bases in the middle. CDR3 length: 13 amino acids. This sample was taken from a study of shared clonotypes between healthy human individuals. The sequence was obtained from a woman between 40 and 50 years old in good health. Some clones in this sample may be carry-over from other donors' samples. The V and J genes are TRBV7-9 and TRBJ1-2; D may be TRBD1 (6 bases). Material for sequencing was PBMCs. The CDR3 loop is CASSLGQANGYTF. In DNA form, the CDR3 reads TGTGCCAGCAGCTTAGGACAGGCCAACGGCTACACCTTC. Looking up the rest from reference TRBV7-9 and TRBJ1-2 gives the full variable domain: DTGVSQNPRHKITKRGQNVTFRCDPISEHNRLYWYRQTLGQGPEFLTYFQNEAQLEKSRLLSDRFSAERPKGSFSTLEIQRTEQGDSAMYLCASSLGQANGYTFGSGTRLTVV.